This T cell receptor beta chain was retrieved from a study of blood T cell repertoires in COVID-19. Study-level background: Italy, Spain and the United States were the sources of the convalescent and acute COVID-19 samples.

TCRdb's table, derived via immunoSEQ multiplex PCR, lists solely in-frame clones and lacks some. The sample includes 190,000 or so clones, around 80% of them seen just once. This receptor was identified in a man between 50 and 59 years old with active or convalescent COVID-19. Input material: peripheral blood.

CDR3 residues: CASSPRTSGSAQYF. CDR3 DNA: TGTGCCAGCAGTCCAAGGACTAGCGGGAGTGCGCAGTATTTT. J is TRBJ2-3 and V is TRBV28, with TRBD2 matching over 13 bases. Trimming took 5 bases from V and 10 from J; bases not matched to a gene: 6. Germline CDR1 and CDR2: MDHEN and SYDVKM. This CDR3 is built from 14 residues.